Listed here is a single T cell receptor beta chain. The record originates from a study of CD8 T cells in Susac syndrome. After extraction with the RNeasy kit, about 0.5 to 1 ug of the RNA was reverse transcribed using random hexamers. MiXCR, run by TCRdb on the immunoSEQ multiplex PCR reads, gives a single entry per CDR3 protein. The table has 150,000 to 200,000 distinct CDR3 sequences, nearly 95% seen once; the top ten hold 0.093%. Material for sequencing was CD4+ T cells from PBMCs. The origin of this receptor is a human donor with multiple sclerosis.

The CDR3 DNA reads as TGTGCCACACGAGATGTGAACACTGAAGCTTTCTTT. This codes for CATRDVNTEAFF. The V and J genes are TRBV10-3 and TRBJ1-1; D is ambiguous. V lost 10 bases and J lost 0, with 9 bases in between. This CDR3 has 12 amino acids. Germline V gives CDR1 ENHRY, CDR2 SYGVKD.